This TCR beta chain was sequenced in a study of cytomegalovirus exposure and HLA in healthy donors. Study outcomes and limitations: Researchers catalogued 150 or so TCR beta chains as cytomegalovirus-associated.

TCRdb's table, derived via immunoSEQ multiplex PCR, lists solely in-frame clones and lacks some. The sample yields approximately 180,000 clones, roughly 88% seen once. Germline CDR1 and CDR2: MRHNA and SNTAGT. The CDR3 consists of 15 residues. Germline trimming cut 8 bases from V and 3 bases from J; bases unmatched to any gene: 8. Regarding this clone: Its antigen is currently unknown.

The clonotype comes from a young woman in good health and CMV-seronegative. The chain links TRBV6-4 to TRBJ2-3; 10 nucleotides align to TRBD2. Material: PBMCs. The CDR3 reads CASRVGTSDTDTQYF. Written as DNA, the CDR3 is TGTGCCAGCCGAGTCGGGACTAGCGATACAGATACGCAGTATTTT.